The 32 T cell receptor beta chains given below trace back to one sample, sequenced in a study of CD8 T cells in Susac syndrome. RNA, at about 0.5 to 1 ug, was reverse transcribed with random hexamers. TCRdb fed the immunoSEQ multiplex PCR reads into MiXCR, producing one record per CDR3 protein. There are 160,000 or so distinct CDR3 sequences in the sample; approximately 94% occur only once, and 0.1% to 0.13% lies in the top ten. Sequencing used CD4+ T cells from PBMCs. Receptor source: a human donor with Susac syndrome.

The V gene is TRBV12-3 or TRBV12-4, the J gene TRBJ1-2; a weak D match, TRBD1 (5 bases). Deletions cut 6 bases from V and 4 bases from J, with 15 bases between. There are 14 residues in the CDR3. The CDR3 sequence: CASSYPGTTYGYTF. The CDR3 nucleotides are TGTGCCAGCAGCTACCCCGGGACCACCTATGGCTACACCTTC.

The chain has TRBV29-1 and TRBJ2-7; D may be TRBD1 (5 bases). Per the germline V gene, CDR1 is SQVTM and CDR2 is ANQGSEA. The CDR3 loop spans 14 amino acids. V gave up 7 bases and J gave up 6 bases, with 22 bases separating them. The CDR3 loop reads CSAGLGVEVGEQYF. In DNA form, the CDR3 reads TGCAGCGCCGGTCTAGGGGTTGAAGTAGGCGAGCAGTACTTC.

This chain uses TRBV13 with TRBJ2-7; 7 nucleotides agree with TRBD1. V dropped 2 bases and J dropped 7; count of bases not matched to a gene: 2. This CDR3 has 12 residues. Germline CDR1 is PRHDT and CDR2 is FYEKMQ (reference sequence). The CDR3 here is CASSLWGQEQYF. For the CDR3, the DNA is TGTGCCAGCAGCTTATGGGGACAGGAGCAGTACTTC.

This chain uses TRBV7-6 with TRBJ1-5; TRBD1 is a possible D gene (6 bases). The germline V gene encodes CDR1 SGHVS and CDR2 FNYEAQ. Trimming cost V 5 bases and J 7 bases, with 9 bases left between them. The CDR3 length is 12 residues. CDR3 nucleotides: TGTGCCAGCAGCCCCACAGGGCAGCCCCAGCATTTT. Protein: CASSPTGQPQHF.

The rearrangement joins TRBV4-2 to TRBJ2-5; TRBD2 matches at 13 bases. There are 16 residues in the CDR3. Looked up from germline, CDR1 is LGHNA and CDR2 is YNFKEQ. J gave up 1 base and V 5 bases, and 4 bases lay outside the gene matches. CDR3 amino acids: CASSKGLAGTQETQYF. Here the CDR3 DNA reads TGTGCCAGCAGCAAGGGACTAGCGGGGACCCAAGAGACCCAGTACTTC.

The chain combines TRBV20-1 with TRBJ2-7; the match to TRBD1 covers 10 bases. J lost 6 bases, V lost 5 bases, and 7 bases had no gene match. The CDR3 covers 13 residues. From germline, CDR1 is DFQATT and CDR2 SNEGSKA (reference sequence). CDR3 sequence (DNA): TGCAGTGCTCCGGAAGGACAGGGGGGCGAGCAGTACTTC. The encoded protein is CSAPEGQGGEQYF.

The CDR3 sequence: CASSDHRVGGELFF. Here the CDR3 DNA reads TGTGCCAGCAGCGACCACAGGGTCGGCGGGGAGCTGTTTTTT. This chain connects TRBV7-9 to TRBJ2-2, with a possible D match to TRBD1 (6 bases). Trimming shortened V by 5 bases and J by 7 bases, and 14 bases separated the two germline ends. Germline V CDR1 and CDR2: SEHNR, FQNEAQ (reference sequence). The CDR3 loop spans 14 amino acids.

The chain links TRBV30 to TRBJ1-2; unclear D gene. CDR3 length: 12 amino acids. Germline V gene data show CDR1 as GTSNPN and CDR2 as SVGIG (reference sequence). The V end was cut by 2 bases, the J end by 8 bases, with 12 bases between. CDR3 protein: CAWSRQAGGYTF. CDR3 bases: TGTGCCTGGAGTAGGCAGGCTGGGGGCTACACCTTC.

This chain joins TRBV7-2 and TRBJ2-7; D gene ambiguous. CDR1 SGHTA and CDR2 FQGNSA come from the germline V gene. With 0 bases removed from V and 6 bases from J, the gap between germline ends came to 6 bases. The CDR3 has 12 residues. The CDR3 nucleotides read TGTGCCAGCAGCTTAGCCATAAGCGAGCAGTACTTC. Translation: CASSLAISEQYF.

This clonotype was seen just once. The chain is built from TRBV30 and TRBJ1-1; no definite D call. The CDR3 spans 12 residues. V lost 2 bases and J 5 bases, leaving 9 bases between the germline ends. Germline V gene data show CDR1 as GTSNPN and CDR2 as SVGIG (reference sequence). CDR3: CAWSSGSTEAFF. CDR3 nucleotides: TGTGCCTGGAGTTCTGGTTCGACTGAAGCTTTCTTT.

The CDR3 nucleotides are TGTGCCAGCAGCGTTCAGGGCGGGGACACTGAAGCTTTCTTT. Translating gives CASSVQGGDTEAFF. V is TRBV9 and J is TRBJ1-1; tentatively, D is TRBD1 (5 bases). V lost 2 bases and J lost 3, with 11 bases in between. CDR1 is SGDLS, CDR2 YYNGEE, per germline. This CDR3 spans 14 amino acids.

The chain links TRBV29-1 to TRBJ2-5; D is possibly TRBD2 (5 bases). The germline gives CDR1 SQVTM, CDR2 ANQGSEA. The CDR3 is 11 residues long. The V gene lost 7 bases and the J gene lost 5 bases, with 11 bases spanning the gap. The CDR3 protein is CSDTRGETQYF. As DNA, the CDR3 is TGCAGCGACACCCGAGGGGAGACCCAGTACTTC.

The J gene is TRBJ2-5, the V gene TRBV20-1; no clear D. The CDR3 has 13 residues. Germline V CDR1 and CDR2: DFQATT, SNEGSKA (reference sequence). Between the trimmed V and J ends, which lost 3 bases and 3 bases, there was a span of 11 bases. The CDR3 sequence: CSASWHTEETQYF. The CDR3 coding sequence is TGCAGTGCTAGTTGGCACACCGAAGAGACCCAGTACTTC.

The rearrangement joins TRBV20-1 to TRBJ2-1, with TRBD2 as a possible D gene (5 bases). V dropped 3 bases and J dropped 8 bases, with 5 bases sitting between them. The CDR3 extends over 10 amino acids. Germline CDR1 and CDR2: DFQATT and SNEGSKA (reference sequence). The CDR3: CSASGDEQFF. Here the CDR3 DNA reads TGCAGTGCTAGCGGGGATGAGCAGTTCTTC.

The genes are TRBV5-1 and TRBJ2-3; D remains unclear. The germline CDR1 and CDR2 sequences are SGHRS and YFSETQ. V lost 6 bases to trimming and J lost 0 bases, with 14 bases between them. The CDR3 loop spans 15 amino acids. The CDR3 protein is CASTLVGASTDTQYF. The CDR3 DNA reads TGCGCCAGCACCTTAGTGGGTGCTAGCACAGATACGCAGTATTTT.

J is TRBJ1-2 and V is TRBV4-3, with D unresolved. The V end lost 0 bases, the J end lost 0 bases, and 11 bases lay between the germline ends. Germline V gene data show CDR1 as LGHNA and CDR2 as YSLEER. This CDR3 is built from 16 residues. CDR3 nucleotides: TGCGCCAGCAGCCAAGATATCCGTCCAGCTAACTATGGCTACACCTTC. This codes for CASSQDIRPANYGYTF.

The chain is built from TRBV12-3 or TRBV12-4 and TRBJ1-2, with no clear D. This CDR3 comprises 12 residues. Trimming shortened V by 0 bases and J by 7 bases, and 6 bases separated the two germline ends. As DNA, the CDR3 is TGTGCCAGCAGTTTAGCTAACGGTGGCTACACCTTC. As protein: CASSLANGGYTF.

V gene TRBV12-3 or TRBV12-4 combines with J gene TRBJ1-5, with 7 bases that match TRBD1. CDR3 length equals 14 residues. V was pared by 3 bases and J by 6 bases, with 5 bases of the junction left unmatched. The CDR3: CASSFQGGSQPQHF. Written as DNA, the CDR3 is TGTGCCAGCAGTTTCCAGGGGGGAAGTCAGCCCCAGCATTTT.

The chain is built from TRBV5-4 and TRBJ1-1, with 7 bases that match TRBD1. Trimming removed 3 bases from V and 4 bases from J; junction bases left unmatched: 3. From germline, CDR1 is SGHNT and CDR2 YYREEE (reference sequence). The CDR3 is made up of 13 amino acids. Here the CDR3 reads CASSSGGVTEAFF. In DNA, the CDR3 is TGTGCCAGCAGCTCAGGGGGGGTCACTGAAGCTTTCTTT.

The chain couples TRBV20-1 to TRBJ1-6; TRBD1 matches 7 bases. The V and J ends lost 6 bases and 7 bases, in that order; junction bases with no gene match: 6. The germline V gene has CDR1 DFQATT and CDR2 SNEGSKA (reference sequence). The CDR3 has 13 amino acids. The CDR3, as DNA: TGCAGTGCCGGGGCAGGGGGGAATTCACCCCTCCACTTT. It translates to CSAGAGGNSPLHF.

V and J are TRBV6-2 or TRBV6-3 and TRBJ2-1; D remains ambiguous. Trimming shortened V by 6 bases and J by 7 bases, and 10 bases separated the two germline ends. The CDR3 length is 12 residues. Looked up from germline, CDR1 is MNHEY and CDR2 is SVGEGT. The CDR3 bases are TGTGCCAGCAGCCTCACCTCGAATGAGCAGTTCTTC. Translation: CASSLTSNEQFF.

This clonotype showed up just once. The rearrangement uses TRBV5-8 and TRBJ1-2, with unresolved D. Deletions cut 0 bases from V and 4 bases from J, with 13 bases between. The length of the CDR3 is 15 residues. The germline V gene encodes CDR1 SGHTS and CDR2 YDEGEE. CDR3: CASSLDGRTFYGYTF. DNA for the CDR3: TGTGCCAGCAGCTTGGACGGTAGGACCTTCTATGGCTACACCTTC.

This sequence joins TRBV29-1 and TRBJ1-2; TRBD1 agrees at 8 bases. Trimming took 1 base from V and 4 from J; bases not matched to a gene: 2. CDR1 is SQVTM, CDR2 ANQGSEA, per germline. The CDR3 sequence is 13 residues long. CDR3 sequence reads: CSVEVQGGYGYTF. The CDR3 DNA sequence: TGCAGCGTTGAAGTACAGGGGGGCTATGGCTACACCTTC.

V usage is TRBV9 and J usage is TRBJ1-4; D is unresolved. This CDR3 region has 14 residues. Trimming cost V 4 bases and J 7 bases, with 14 bases left between them. Germline lookup yields CDR1 SGDLS and CDR2 YYNGEE. CDR3: CASSLRPGGEKLFF. The CDR3 DNA follows: TGTGCCAGCAGCTTGAGACCGGGCGGTGAAAAACTGTTTTTT.

The chain has TRBV7-9 and TRBJ2-2; the D gene is possibly TRBD1 (7 bases). With 7 bases removed from V and 5 bases from J, the gap between germline ends came to 20 bases. Germline V gene sequence: CDR1 SEHNR, CDR2 FQNEAQ (reference sequence). The CDR3 consists of 16 residues. The CDR3 DNA is TGTGCCAGCACCTTTATCGGAGGGGGCTTGACCGGGGAGCTGTTTTTT. Its protein is CASTFIGGGLTGELFF.

The rearrangement links TRBV30 to TRBJ2-7; 9 bases are a match to TRBD1. Germline V gene lookup returns CDR1 GTSNPN and CDR2 SVGIG (reference sequence). This CDR3 is built from 14 residues. V shed 5 bases, J shed 3 bases, and the junction held 8 bases outside the gene matches. CDR3 region: CAWGLRTGVYEQYF. DNA for the CDR3: TGTGCCTGGGGCCTCCGGACAGGGGTCTACGAGCAGTACTTC.

V is TRBV7-2 and J is TRBJ2-5; D remains unclear. The CDR3 covers 13 residues. Germline loops: CDR1 SGHTA, CDR2 FQGNSA. V lost 2 bases and J 0 bases, leaving 4 bases between the germline ends. Here the CDR3 DNA reads TGTGCCAGCAGCTTACCTAACCAAGAGACCCAGTACTTC. Amino acid sequence: CASSLPNQETQYF.

The chain combines TRBV3-1 with TRBJ2-5; a possible D gene is TRBD2 (6 bases). The germline V gene has CDR1 LGHDT and CDR2 YNNKEL (reference sequence). This CDR3 is 14 amino acids long. V was cut by 3 bases and J by 5 bases, with 13 bases left in between. CDR3 in DNA: TGTGCCAGCAGCCATTTTGGGGGAGGCGAGACCCAGTACTTC. Amino acids: CASSHFGGGETQYF.

The V gene is TRBV28, the J gene TRBJ1-3; D possibly corresponds to TRBD1 (5 bases). The germline gives CDR1 MDHEN, CDR2 SYDVKM. Trimming cost V 7 bases and J 0 bases, with 13 bases left between them. This CDR3 contains 15 residues. The CDR3 bases are TGTGCCAGCACCATCAGGACACCCTCTGGAAACACCATATATTTT. Its protein product is CASTIRTPSGNTIYF. Based on the CDR3 plus reference TRBV28 and TRBJ1-3, the full variable domain is DVKVTQSSRYLVKRTGEKVFLECVQDMDHENMFWYRQDPGLGLRLIYFSYDVKMKEKGDIPEGYSVSREKKERFSLILESASTNQTSMYLCASTIRTPSGNTIYFGEGSWLTVV.

The CDR3 loop reads CASSFNNQETQYF. CDR3 nucleotide sequence: TGCGCCAGCAGCTTTAACAACCAAGAGACCCAGTACTTC. The genes are TRBV5-1 and TRBJ2-5; D is ambiguous. Germline values: CDR1 SGHRS, CDR2 YFSETQ. Trimming removed 2 bases at V and 0 bases at J, with 5 bases between. This CDR3 region has 13 residues.

This clonotype showed up just a few times. The chain recombines TRBV6-5 with TRBJ2-5; either TRBD1 or TRBD2 may fit D (5 bases each). Germline CDR1 is MNHEY and CDR2 is SVGAGI. The ends were cut back, 4 bases at V and 0 bases at J, with 12 bases in the middle. This CDR3 spans 15 amino acids. The CDR3 DNA reads TGTGCCAGCAGTTCGGGACCGACCTACCAAGAGACCCAGTACTTC. Translated: CASSSGPTYQETQYF.

Here the CDR3 DNA reads TGCGCCAGCAGTCCCCTGGACGGCGAGCAGTACTTC. Translated, it gives CASSPLDGEQYF. This chain joins TRBV23-1 and TRBJ2-7; D is unresolved. TRBV23-1 is marked as an open reading frame, function uncertain. The CDR3 is 12 amino acids. Trimming removed 4 bases from V and 6 bases from J, with 10 bases in between.